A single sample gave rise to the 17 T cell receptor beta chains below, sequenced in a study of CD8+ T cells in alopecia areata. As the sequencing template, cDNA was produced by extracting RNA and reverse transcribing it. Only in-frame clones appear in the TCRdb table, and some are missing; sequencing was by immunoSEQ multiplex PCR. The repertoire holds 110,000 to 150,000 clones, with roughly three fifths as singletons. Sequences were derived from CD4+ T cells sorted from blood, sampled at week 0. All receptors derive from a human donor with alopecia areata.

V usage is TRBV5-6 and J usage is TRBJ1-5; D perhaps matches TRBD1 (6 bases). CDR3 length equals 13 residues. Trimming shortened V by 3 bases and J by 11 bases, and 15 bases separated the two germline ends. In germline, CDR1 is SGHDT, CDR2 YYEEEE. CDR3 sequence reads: CASSWGDGGAQHF. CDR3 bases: TGTGCCAGCAGCTGGGGAGACGGGGGCGCCCAGCATTTT.

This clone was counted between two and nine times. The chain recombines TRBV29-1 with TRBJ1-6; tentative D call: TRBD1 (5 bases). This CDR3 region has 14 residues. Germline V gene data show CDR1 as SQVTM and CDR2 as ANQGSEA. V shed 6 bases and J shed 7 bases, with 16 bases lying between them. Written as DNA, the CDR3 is TGCAGCGTCCGGTCGGAATGGGGGAATTCACCCCTCCACTTT. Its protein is CSVRSEWGNSPLHF.

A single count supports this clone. CDR3 sequence: CASSPRDRGRTDTQYF. The CDR3 DNA is TGCGCCAGCAGCCCCAGGGACAGGGGGCGCACAGATACGCAGTATTTT. The chain combines TRBV4-1 with TRBJ2-3, with 12 bases lining up with TRBD1. Germline CDR1 and CDR2: MGHRA and YSYEKL. The trim removed 4 bases at V and 1 base at J, leaving 3 bases unmatched. This CDR3 has 16 amino acids.

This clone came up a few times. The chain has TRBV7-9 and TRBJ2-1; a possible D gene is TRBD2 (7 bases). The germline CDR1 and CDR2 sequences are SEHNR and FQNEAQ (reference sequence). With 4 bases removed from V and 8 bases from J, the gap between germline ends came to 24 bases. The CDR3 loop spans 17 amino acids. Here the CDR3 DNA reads TGTGCCAGCAGCTCAAGGGGGGGCATTTCGACCATATATGAGCAGTTCTTC. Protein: CASSSRGGISTIYEQFF. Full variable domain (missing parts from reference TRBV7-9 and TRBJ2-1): DTGVSQNPRHKITKRGQNVTFRCDPISEHNRLYWYRQTLGQGPEFLTYFQNEAQLEKSRLLSDRFSAERPKGSFSTLEIQRTEQGDSAMYLCASSSRGGISTIYEQFFGPGTRLTVL.

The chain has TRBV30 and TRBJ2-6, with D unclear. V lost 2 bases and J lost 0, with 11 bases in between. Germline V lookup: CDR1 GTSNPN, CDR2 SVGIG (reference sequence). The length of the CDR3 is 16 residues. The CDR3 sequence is CAWSTGRFSGANVLTF. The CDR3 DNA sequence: TGTGCCTGGAGTACCGGACGGTTCTCTGGGGCCAACGTCCTGACTTTC.

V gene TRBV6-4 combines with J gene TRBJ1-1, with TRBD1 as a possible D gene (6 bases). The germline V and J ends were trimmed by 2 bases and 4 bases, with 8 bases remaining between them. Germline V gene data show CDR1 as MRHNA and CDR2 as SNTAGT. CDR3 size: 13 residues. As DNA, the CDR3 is TGTGCCAGCAGTGACGAAGGGGGCACTGAAGCTTTCTTT. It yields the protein CASSDEGGTEAFF.

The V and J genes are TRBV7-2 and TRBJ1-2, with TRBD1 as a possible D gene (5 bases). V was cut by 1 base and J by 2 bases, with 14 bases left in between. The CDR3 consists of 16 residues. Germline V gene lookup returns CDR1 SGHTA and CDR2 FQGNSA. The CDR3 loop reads CASSLDWGRRNYGYTF. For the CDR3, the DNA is TGTGCCAGCAGCTTAGACTGGGGACGGAGAAACTATGGCTACACCTTC.

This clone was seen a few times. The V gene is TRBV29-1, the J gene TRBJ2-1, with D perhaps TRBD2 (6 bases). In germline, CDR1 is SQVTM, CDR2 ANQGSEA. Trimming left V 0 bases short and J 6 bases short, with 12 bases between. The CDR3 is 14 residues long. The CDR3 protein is CSVEESRLGNEQFF. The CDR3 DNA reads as TGCAGCGTTGAAGAGTCGCGACTAGGCAATGAGCAGTTCTTC.

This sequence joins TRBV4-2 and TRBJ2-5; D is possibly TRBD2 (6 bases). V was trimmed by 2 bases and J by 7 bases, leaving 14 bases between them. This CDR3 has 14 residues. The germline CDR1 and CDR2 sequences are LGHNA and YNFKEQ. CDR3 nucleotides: TGTGCCAGCAGCCAAATCGGGGAGGAGATGACCCAGTACTTC. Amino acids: CASSQIGEEMTQYF.

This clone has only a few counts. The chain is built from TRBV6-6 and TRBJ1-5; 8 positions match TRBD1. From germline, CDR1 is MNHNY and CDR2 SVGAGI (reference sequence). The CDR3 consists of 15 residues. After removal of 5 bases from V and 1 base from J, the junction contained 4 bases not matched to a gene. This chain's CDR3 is CASSGQGASNQPQHF. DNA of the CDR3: TGTGCCAGCAGTGGACAGGGTGCGAGCAATCAGCCCCAGCATTTT.

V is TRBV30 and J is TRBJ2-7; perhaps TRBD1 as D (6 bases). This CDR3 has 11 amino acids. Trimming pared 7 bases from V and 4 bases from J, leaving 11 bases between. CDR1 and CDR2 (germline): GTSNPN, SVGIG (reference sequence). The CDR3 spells CASDSRYEQYF. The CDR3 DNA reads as TGTGCCTCGGACAGTCGGTACGAGCAGTACTTC.

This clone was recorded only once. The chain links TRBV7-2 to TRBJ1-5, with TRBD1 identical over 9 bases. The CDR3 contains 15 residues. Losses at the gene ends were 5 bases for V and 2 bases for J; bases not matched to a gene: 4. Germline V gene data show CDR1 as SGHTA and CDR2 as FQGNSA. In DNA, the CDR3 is TGTGCCAGCAGCCCGGACAGGGGAGGCAATCAGCCCCAGCATTTT. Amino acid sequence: CASSPDRGGNQPQHF.

CDR3 coding DNA: TGTGCCAGCAGTTCCCCCGGGGAGCAGTACTTC. Translating gives CASSSPGEQYF. The chain employs TRBV6-5 and TRBJ2-7; D gene uncertain. From germline, CDR1 is MNHEY and CDR2 SVGAGI. The CDR3 runs 11 residues. The V end was cut by 4 bases, the J end by 7 bases, with 8 bases between.

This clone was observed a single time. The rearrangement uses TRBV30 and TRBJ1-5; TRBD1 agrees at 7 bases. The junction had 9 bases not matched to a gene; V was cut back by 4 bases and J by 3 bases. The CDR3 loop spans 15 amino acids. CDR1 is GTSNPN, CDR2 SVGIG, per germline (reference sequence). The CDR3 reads CAWTTGQFINQPQHF. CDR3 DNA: TGTGCCTGGACGACAGGGCAGTTCATCAATCAGCCCCAGCATTTT.

The CDR3 DNA reads as TGTGCTAGTGGTTTGGAGCAGAACACTGAAGCTTTCTTT. Its protein product is CASGLEQNTEAFF. The rearrangement uses TRBV12-5 and TRBJ1-1, with unresolved D. The CDR3 runs to 13 residues. Germline-derived CDR1 and CDR2 are LGHNT and FRNRAP. The V and J ends lost 1 base and 1 base respectively, with 4 bases between them. Full variable domain (remainder filled in from reference TRBV12-5 and TRBJ1-1): DARVTQTPRHKVTEMGQEVTMRCQPILGHNTVFWYRQTMMQGLELLAYFRNRAPLDDSGMPKDRFSAEMPDATLATLKIQPSEPRDSAVYFCASGLEQNTEAFFGQGTRLTVV.

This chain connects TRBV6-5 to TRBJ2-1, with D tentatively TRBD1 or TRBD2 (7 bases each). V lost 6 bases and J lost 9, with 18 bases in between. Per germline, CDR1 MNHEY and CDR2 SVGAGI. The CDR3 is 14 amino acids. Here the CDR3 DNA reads TGTGCCAGCAGCTGGGGCACAGGGGAGGGTGAGCAGTTCTTC. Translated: CASSWGTGEGEQFF.

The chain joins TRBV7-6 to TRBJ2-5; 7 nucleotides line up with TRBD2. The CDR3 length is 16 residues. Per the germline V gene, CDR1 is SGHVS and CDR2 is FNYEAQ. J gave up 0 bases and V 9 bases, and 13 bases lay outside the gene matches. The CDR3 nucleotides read TGTGCCAGTAAACAATCGGGGCGGGGGAACCAAGAGACCCAGTACTTC. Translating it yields CASKQSGRGNQETQYF.